This note documents a single T cell receptor (beta chain) sequence. CDR1 MNHEY and CDR2 SVGEGT come from the germline V gene. CDR3 length equals 14 residues. The V gene end was trimmed by 5 bases and the J gene end by 8 bases; junction bases not matched to a gene: 8. Repertoires were generated with immunoSEQ multiplex PCR, while TCRdb's copy carries only in-frame clones and drops some. The table records tens of thousands of clones, 75% to 95% of them present only once. The data were taken from a study of blood T cell repertoires in COVID-19. This sequence originates from a woman older than 75 with acute or convalescent COVID-19. The genes are TRBV6-2 or TRBV6-3 and TRBJ2-1, with 8 bases aligning to TRBD2. The sample consisted of peripheral blood. The CDR3 loop reads CASSTGTSGYEQFF. CDR3 nucleotides: TGTGCCAGCAGTACCGGGACTAGTGGCTATGAGCAGTTCTTC.